These 24 T cell receptor beta chains originate from one sample sequenced in a study of cytomegalovirus exposure and HLA in healthy donors. The table came from immunoSEQ multiplex PCR; TCRdb's copy has only in-frame clones and leaves some out. The table has roughly 57,000 clones, 93% seen once. The source material was PBMCs. These receptors were collected from a woman under 30 in good health and CMV-seropositive.

The V gene is TRBV9, the J gene TRBJ1-6; D remains ambiguous. This CDR3 comprises 13 residues. V was cut by 4 bases and J by 10 bases, with 12 bases left in between. Germline-derived CDR1 and CDR2 are SGDLS and YYNGEE. This CDR3 is CASSQDGESPLHF. Here the CDR3 DNA reads TGTGCCAGCAGCCAGGACGGGGAATCACCCCTCCACTTT.

This clone was detected only a few times. J is TRBJ1-4 and V is TRBV6-5; D perhaps matches TRBD1 (6 bases). The CDR3 length is 14 residues. V dropped 5 bases and J dropped 8 bases, with 15 bases sitting between them. CDR1 is MNHEY, CDR2 SVGAGI, per germline. CDR3 coding DNA: TGTGCCAGCAGTCAACAGGGAGTGGGAGAAAAACTGTTTTTT. This codes for CASSQQGVGEKLFF.

The chain uses TRBV27 and TRBJ2-3, with TRBD2 identical over 7 bases. After removal of 7 bases from V and 3 bases from J, the junction contained 13 bases not matched to a gene. Germline-derived CDR1 and CDR2 are MNHEY and SMNVEV (reference sequence). The CDR3 totals 16 residues. The CDR3 loop is CASTASLADPTDTQYF. DNA of the CDR3: TGTGCCAGCACCGCTTCCCTAGCGGACCCGACAGATACGCAGTATTTT.

The J gene is TRBJ1-2, the V gene TRBV7-8, with D unresolved. V lost 0 bases, J lost 7 bases, and 9 bases lay in between. The germline gives CDR1 SGHVS, CDR2 FQNEAQ. The CDR3 runs to 13 residues. The CDR3 bases are TGTGCCAGCAGCTTAGCTTCAGGCCTTGGCTACACCTTC. Translation gives CASSLASGLGYTF.

The chain couples TRBV27 to TRBJ2-1; 9 nucleotides align to TRBD1. V shed 6 bases and J 10 bases; nucleotides not matched to a gene: 7. In germline, CDR1 is MNHEY, CDR2 SMNVEV (reference sequence). The CDR3 extends over 13 amino acids. The CDR3 region has the DNA TGTGCCAGCAGACTAGGGACAGGGCGCGAGCAGTTCTTC. It translates to CASRLGTGREQFF.

The V call is TRBV23-1, the J call TRBJ2-7, with D unclear. TRBV23-1 is recorded as an ORF, its role being uncertain. V was shortened by 11 bases and J by 3 bases, with 26 bases between the two germline ends. The CDR3 is 16 amino acids. The DNA of the CDR3 is TGCGCCCGAACCAGGAAGAACCCCCCCTCCAGCTACGAGCAGTACTTC. It yields the protein CARTRKNPPSSYEQYF.

The chain has TRBV28 and TRBJ1-1; tentative D call: TRBD1 (5 bases). V was pared by 0 bases and J by 6 bases, with 8 bases between. This CDR3 has 13 amino acids. Germline V CDR1 and CDR2: MDHEN, SYDVKM. CDR3 coding DNA: TGTGCCAGCAGTTTATGGCAGGGTTCTGAAGCTTTCTTT. It translates to CASSLWQGSEAFF.

CDR3 region: CSGGHPNTEAFF. For the CDR3, the DNA is TGCAGCGGAGGACACCCGAACACTGAAGCTTTCTTT. The V gene is TRBV29-1, the J gene TRBJ1-1, with a weak D call TRBD1 (5 bases). Germline CDR1 reads SQVTM; CDR2 reads ANQGSEA. This CDR3 has 12 residues. V was pared by 7 bases and J by 1 base, with 10 bases between.

This clone was picked up one time. The V and J genes are TRBV18 and TRBJ1-1; 8 nucleotides agree with TRBD1. The CDR3 covers 13 residues. Germline lookup yields CDR1 KGHSH and CDR2 LQKENI. The V gene end was trimmed by 3 bases and the J gene end by 11 bases; junction bases not matched to a gene: 8. The CDR3 coding sequence is TGTGCCAGCTCACCCGGACAGGGTTTGGGGGCTTTCTTT. Translation gives CASSPGQGLGAFF.

The J gene is TRBJ2-5, the V gene TRBV7-3; D may be TRBD2 (8 bases). This CDR3 is 17 amino acids long. CDR1 and CDR2 from the germline V gene are SGHTA and FQGTGA. V gave up 5 bases and J gave up 3 bases, with 22 bases separating them. CDR3 sequence reads: CASSPSGTRGPEETQYF. The CDR3 coding sequence is TGTGCCAGCAGCCCTTCCGGGACTAGGGGGCCAGAAGAGACCCAGTACTTC.

The J gene is TRBJ1-1, the V gene TRBV29-1; D possibly corresponds to TRBD1 (5 bases). This CDR3 contains 12 residues. CDR1 and CDR2 from the germline V gene are SQVTM and ANQGSEA. With 3 bases removed from V and 7 bases from J, the gap between germline ends came to 12 bases. CDR3 nucleotide sequence: TGCAGCGTTGATGGGGGGTACAATGAAGCTTTCTTT. As protein: CSVDGGYNEAFF. The full variable domain, with the rest looked up from reference TRBV29-1 and TRBJ1-1, is SAVISQKPSRDICQRGTSLTIQCQVDSQVTMMFWYRQQPGQSLTLIATANQGSEATYESGFVIDKFPISRPNLTFSTLTVSNMSPEDSSIYLCSVDGGYNEAFFGQGTRLTVV.

The rearrangement uses TRBV27 and TRBJ1-5, with no clear D. Germline lookup yields CDR1 MNHEY and CDR2 SMNVEV (reference sequence). Trimming stripped 2 bases from V and 5 bases from J, with 13 bases between. The CDR3 contains 15 residues. CDR3 region: CASSLGGGVYQPQHF. The CDR3 nucleotides are TGTGCCAGCAGTTTAGGAGGCGGGGTGTATCAGCCCCAGCATTTT.

The V gene is TRBV4-1, the J gene TRBJ2-7; 7 bases are a match to TRBD1. Per germline, CDR1 MGHRA and CDR2 YSYEKL. The CDR3 loop spans 14 amino acids. V lost 0 bases and J lost 3; bases outside the gene matches: 2. CDR3 protein: CASSQEDRYYEQYF. In nucleotides, the CDR3 is TGCGCCAGCAGCCAAGAGGACAGGTACTACGAGCAGTACTTC.

This clone was detected once. The chain combines TRBV4-1 with TRBJ2-1; weak D call: TRBD1 (6 bases). The V end was cut by 1 base, the J end by 8 bases, with 15 bases between. This CDR3 region has 15 residues. The germline gives CDR1 MGHRA, CDR2 YSYEKL. The CDR3 sequence is CASSQGQGLRDEQFF. CDR3 DNA: TGCGCCAGCAGCCAAGGGCAGGGGCTAAGGGATGAGCAGTTCTTC.

The chain links TRBV18 to TRBJ1-1; D possibly corresponds to TRBD1 (6 bases). This CDR3 region has 13 residues. Germline CDR1 reads KGHSH; CDR2 reads LQKENI. The V end lost 2 bases, the J end lost 3 bases, and 7 bases lay between the germline ends. The CDR3 bases are TGTGCCAGCTCACCAGCAGGGGACACTGAAGCTTTCTTT. It yields the protein CASSPAGDTEAFF.

This clone was observed a single time. The limits of the CDR3 on the DNA are not certain, so only TCRdb's listed CDR3 is given. The chain carries TRBV28 and TRBJ1-2; the table gives TRBD1 as D, unverified against the DNA. Inclusive of both ends, the CDR3 amounts to 13 amino acids. Per germline, CDR1 MDHEN and CDR2 SYDVKM. The CDR3 loop is CASSILVSYGYTF.

V and J are TRBV30 and TRBJ2-7; TRBD1 matches at 9 bases. In germline, CDR1 is GTSNPN, CDR2 SVGIG (reference sequence). The CDR3 has 14 residues. Trimming took 3 bases from V and 0 from J; bases not matched to a gene: 3. CDR3 in amino acids: CAWRGTGFSYEQYF. Here the CDR3 DNA reads TGTGCCTGGAGGGGGACAGGGTTCTCCTACGAGCAGTACTTC.

This sequence joins TRBV27 and TRBJ1-3; D gene uncertain. V was trimmed by 7 bases and J by 0 bases, leaving 16 bases between them. The germline CDR1 and CDR2 sequences are MNHEY and SMNVEV (reference sequence). The CDR3 is 16 residues long. The CDR3 loop is CASKAGRSDSGNTIYF. The CDR3 coding sequence is TGTGCCAGCAAAGCCGGGAGGTCAGACTCTGGAAACACCATATATTTT.

This chain connects TRBV6-1 to TRBJ1-3, with TRBD1 matching over 7 bases. Germline CDR1 reads MNHNS; CDR2 reads SASEGT. There are 14 residues in the CDR3. The ends lost 4 bases at V and 8 bases at J; junction bases unmatched: 8. The CDR3: CASSGYDRVDTIYF. The CDR3 DNA sequence: TGTGCCAGCAGTGGATATGACAGGGTAGACACCATATATTTT.

The J gene is TRBJ2-3, the V gene TRBV6-5; D gene uncertain. The CDR3 is 12 amino acids. Trimming cost V 4 bases and J 6 bases, with 8 bases left between them. Germline V CDR1 and CDR2: MNHEY, SVGAGI. The CDR3 region has the DNA TGTGCCAGCAGTTCGACTCGGGATACGCAGTATTTT. Its protein product is CASSSTRDTQYF.

This clone has just a few counts. The chain combines TRBV13 with TRBJ2-7; 8 bases match TRBD1. Germline loops: CDR1 PRHDT, CDR2 FYEKMQ (reference sequence). Trimming removed 0 bases from V and 2 bases from J; junction bases left unmatched: 6. The length of the CDR3 is 16 residues. Here the CDR3 reads CASSLGLGQVPYEQYF. CDR3 nucleotide sequence: TGTGCCAGCAGCTTAGGCTTGGGACAGGTACCCTACGAGCAGTACTTC.

The chain employs TRBV19 and TRBJ1-3; D gene uncertain. V gave up 7 bases and J gave up 2 bases, with 18 bases separating them. Germline V lookup: CDR1 LNHDA, CDR2 SQIVND (reference sequence). CDR3 length: 16 amino acids. The CDR3 DNA is TGTGCCAGTAACCCATCGGGGAACTGGGCTGGAAACACCATATATTTT. Its protein is CASNPSGNWAGNTIYF.

The rearrangement links TRBV10-3 to TRBJ2-3; D might be TRBD2 (6 bases). In germline, CDR1 is ENHRY, CDR2 SYGVKD. V was pared by 9 bases and J by 4 bases, with 14 bases between. CDR3 size: 13 residues. The CDR3 loop reads CAILGGWADTQYF. The CDR3 coding sequence is TGTGCCATACTCGGAGGGTGGGCAGATACGCAGTATTTT.

The gene calls are TRBV19 and TRBJ2-2; D gene uncertain. V lost 2 bases, J lost 1 base, and 8 bases lay in between. The CDR3 extends over 15 amino acids. Germline assignment: CDR1 LNHDA and CDR2 SQIVND (reference sequence). The CDR3 spells CASSITAGNTGELFF. CDR3 sequence (DNA): TGTGCCAGTAGTATAACGGCAGGGAACACCGGGGAGCTGTTTTTT.